A single sample gave rise to the 6 T cell receptor beta chains below, sequenced in a study of a mutant IDH1 vaccine in newly diagnosed glioma. Time point denoted: week 35, safety follow-up. With topical imiquimod, each dose of the vaccine consisted of 300 ug of mutant IDH1 20-mer peptide. These receptors' antigens are unknown. The method was immunoSEQ multiplex PCR; TCRdb's version includes in-frame clones alone and lacks a portion of them. Seen here are 30,000 or so clones, 60% to 85% observed once, and the top ten hold approximately 8.5%. Sequencing used PBMCs, obtained from a glioma patient whose treatment included an IDH1 peptide vaccine. Every receptor here comes from a woman aged 25 to 39 with glioma. Some clones in this sample may be carry-over from other donors' samples.

The V and J genes are TRBV18 and TRBJ1-1; TRBD1 is a possible D gene (6 bases). Germline V gene lookup returns CDR1 KGHSH and CDR2 LQKENI. V lost 3 bases and J 2 bases, leaving 13 bases between the germline ends. This CDR3 is 15 amino acids long. The CDR3 loop is CASSPLTGSNTEAFF. CDR3 nucleotide sequence: TGTGCCAGCTCACCCCTCACAGGGTCTAACACTGAAGCTTTCTTT.

The chain uses TRBV14 and TRBJ2-1, with 7 bases that match TRBD2. After removal of 4 bases from V and 5 bases from J, the junction contained 14 bases not matched to a gene. The CDR3 length is 17 residues. Germline V gives CDR1 SGHDN, CDR2 FVKESK. CDR3 DNA sequence: TGTGCCAGCAGCCCACTAAGTGCGGGAGTTTCTAACAATGAGCAGTTCTTC. It is translated as CASSPLSAGVSNNEQFF.

CDR3: CASSLSGLDTQYF. As DNA, the CDR3 is TGTGCCAGCAGTTTATCCGGCCTTGATACGCAGTATTTT. J is TRBJ2-3 and V is TRBV27; D call uncertain. Per germline, CDR1 MNHEY and CDR2 SMNVEV (reference sequence). The CDR3 runs 13 residues. Trimming shortened V by 0 bases and J by 6 bases, and 7 bases separated the two germline ends.

The chain has TRBV2 and TRBJ1-4; no clear D gene. With 6 bases removed from V and 7 bases from J, the gap between germline ends came to 12 bases. The CDR3 sequence is 13 residues long. Germline V CDR1 and CDR2: SNHLY, FYNNEI. The CDR3 DNA reads as TGTGCCAGCAGGGGTGAAGTGGGTGAAAAACTGTTTTTT. Its protein product is CASRGEVGEKLFF.

The V and J genes are TRBV6-5 and TRBJ2-7; 8 nucleotides line up with TRBD2. The CDR3 sequence is 15 residues long. The V and J ends lost 3 bases and 0 bases, in that order; junction bases with no gene match: 4. The germline V gene has CDR1 MNHEY and CDR2 SVGAGI. The CDR3 protein is CASSYRGGSSYEQYF. In DNA, the CDR3 is TGTGCCAGCAGTTATCGCGGGGGGAGCTCCTACGAGCAGTACTTC.

This chain joins TRBV5-8 and TRBJ2-1; possibly TRBD1 or TRBD2 for D (5 bases each). The germline CDR1 and CDR2 sequences are SGHTS and YDEGEE. V shed 4 bases and J shed 0 bases, with 17 bases lying between them. The CDR3 is 17 residues long. The CDR3 nucleotides read TGTGCCAGCAGCCGTTTGGGACGGGAAGGCTCCTACAATGAGCAGTTCTTC. Protein sequence: CASSRLGREGSYNEQFF.